The count of the clone carrying this TCR beta chain is one. Its antigen is undetermined. Donors were ostensibly healthy at sampling, although undocumented immune exposures were probable. The entry originates in a study of cytomegalovirus exposure and HLA in healthy donors. Study-wide results and caveats: Data from an earlier analysis indicated that most TCR beta V segments were productive either about 87% or about 30% of the time. The authors considered a cluster of highly shared sequence variants likely to be a sequencing artifact. The study labeled 150 to 200 TCR beta chains cytomegalovirus-associated.

Germline loops: CDR1 SGDLS, CDR2 YYNGEE. Trimming removed 4 bases from V and 4 bases from J; junction bases left unmatched: 8. The CDR3 length is 15 residues. PCR employed 60 Vbeta and 13 Jbeta primers. Profiled with immunoSEQ multiplex PCR; TCRdb holds only in-frame clones, not every one. The repertoire holds around 140,000 clones, with about three quarters as singletons. The clonotype comes from a female donor in good health and CMV-seronegative. This chain links TRBV9 with TRBJ1-5; TRBD1 aligns across 7 bases. Material for sequencing was PBMCs. The CDR3: CASSPSTGSNQPQHF. The CDR3 DNA is TGTGCCAGCAGCCCCTCGACAGGGTCTAATCAGCCCCAGCATTTT.